This record looks at one TCR beta chain sequence and its context. Its antigen is currently unknown. The data were obtained in a study of shared clonotypes between healthy human individuals. The protocol was immunoSEQ multiplex PCR, while the TCRdb copy is restricted to in-frame clones and leaves out a portion. The table includes approximately 980,000 clones, 70% to 85% detected once. Germline lookup yields CDR1 MDHEN and CDR2 SYDVKM. J gave up 0 bases and V 5 bases, and 13 bases lay outside the gene matches. This CDR3 has 18 amino acids. Study results and caveats: Some clonotypes were shared by all four sorted-subset donors, while others were not shared. The non-shared ones had lower generation probabilities than the shared ones.

The study enrolled healthy HIV-negative adults without recent acute infections or vaccinations as donors. From CD4+ cells came CD45RA+ naive and CD45RA-negative memory subsets. This clonotype was sampled from a young man in good health. The sample taken for sequencing was memory CD4+ T cells sorted from blood. The subset denotes: CD45RA-negative fraction. This chain joins TRBV28 and TRBJ2-3, with 8 bases fitting TRBD1. CDR3 bases: TGTGCCAGCAGTCCCCCTGGGACAGGAGCCTATAGCACAGATACGCAGTATTTT. This codes for CASSPPGTGAYSTDTQYF.